This T cell receptor beta chain comes out of a study of T cells in Graves' hyperthyroidism and ophthalmopathy. At the level of the study: Upon initial diagnosis and before any treatment, peripheral blood was collected.

Looked up from germline, CDR1 is SGHKS and CDR2 is YYEKEE (reference sequence). Trimming at V came to 4 bases and at J to 7 bases, leaving 7 bases not matched to a gene. The CDR3 has 14 amino acids. TCR beta CDR3 sequences were amplified from RNA transcripts. HTBI primers were employed in a first-round RT-PCR of the TCR CDR3. TCRdb re-derived calls from the multiplex PCR reads in MiXCR, one entry per CDR3 protein. The table includes about 180,000 distinct CDR3 sequences, over 8% detected once. Investigators excluded patients with uncontrolled infection, other autoimmune disease, pregnancy or lactation. The blood sample predates any ophthalmopathy symptoms, coming from first hyperthyroidism diagnosis. This clonotype was seen ten or more times.

Sequencing was done on a sample of blood. The source is a woman younger than 35 with Graves' hyperthyroidism that later progressed to Graves' ophthalmopathy. This chain uses TRBV5-5 with TRBJ1-2; 10 positions agree with TRBD1. The chain's CDR3 is CASSPDRGRGGYTF. CDR3 DNA: TGTGCCAGCAGCCCAGACAGGGGGCGCGGTGGCTACACCTTC.